This T cell receptor beta chain was sequenced for a study of beta chain features in type 1 diabetes. Sequencing targeted expressed TCRB transcripts, as all isolated RNA had been reverse transcribed. The table came from immunoSEQ multiplex PCR; TCRdb's copy has only in-frame clones and leaves some out. The sample includes around 310,000 clones, 11% of them seen just once. This receptor was obtained from a woman aged 30 to 39 in good health. Sequencing was performed on naive CD4+ T cells from blood.

This CDR3 reads CASSFELAGVDEQFF. CDR3 nucleotide sequence: TGTGCCAGCAGTTTCGAACTAGCGGGGGTGGATGAGCAGTTCTTC. This chain uses TRBV28 with TRBJ2-1; 11 bases align to TRBD2. CDR3 length equals 15 residues. J gave up 8 bases and V 3 bases, and 6 bases lay outside the gene matches. Germline-derived CDR1 and CDR2 are MDHEN and SYDVKM.